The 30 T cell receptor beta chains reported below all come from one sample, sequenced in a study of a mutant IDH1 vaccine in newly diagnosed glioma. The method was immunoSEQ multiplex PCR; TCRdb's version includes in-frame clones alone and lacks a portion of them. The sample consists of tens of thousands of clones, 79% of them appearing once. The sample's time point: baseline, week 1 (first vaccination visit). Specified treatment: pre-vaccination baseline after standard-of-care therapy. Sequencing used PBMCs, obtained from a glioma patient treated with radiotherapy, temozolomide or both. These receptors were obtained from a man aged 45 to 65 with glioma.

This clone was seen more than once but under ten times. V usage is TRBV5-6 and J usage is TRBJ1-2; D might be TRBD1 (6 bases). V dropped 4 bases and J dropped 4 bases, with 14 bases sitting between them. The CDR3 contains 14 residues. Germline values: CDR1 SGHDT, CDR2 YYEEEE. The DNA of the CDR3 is TGTGCCAGCAGCGAGGACAGTAATGGCTATGGCTACACCTTC. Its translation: CASSEDSNGYGYTF.

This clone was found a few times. The CDR3 DNA reads TGTGCCAGCAGTGTCAGGGGTTTCGATGGCACCGGGGAGCTGTTTTTT. It yields the protein CASSVRGFDGTGELFF. The chain links TRBV27 to TRBJ2-2; a weak D match, TRBD1 (6 bases). V lost 5 bases, J lost 4 bases, and 17 bases lay in between. The CDR3 contains 16 residues. CDR1 and CDR2 (germline): MNHEY, SMNVEV (reference sequence).

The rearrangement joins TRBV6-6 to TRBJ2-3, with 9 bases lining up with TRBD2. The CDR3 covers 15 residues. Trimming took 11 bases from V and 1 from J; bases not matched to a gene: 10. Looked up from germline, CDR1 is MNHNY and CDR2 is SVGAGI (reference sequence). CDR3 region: CASLAGPRGTDTQYF. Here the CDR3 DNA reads TGTGCCTCGCTAGCGGGGCCACGCGGCACAGATACGCAGTATTTT.

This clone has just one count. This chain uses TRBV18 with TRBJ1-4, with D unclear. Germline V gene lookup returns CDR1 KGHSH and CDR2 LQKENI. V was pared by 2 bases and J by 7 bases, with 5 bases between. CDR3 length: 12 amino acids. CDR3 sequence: CASSPSGEKLFF. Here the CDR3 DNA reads TGTGCCAGCTCACCATCGGGTGAAAAACTGTTTTTT.

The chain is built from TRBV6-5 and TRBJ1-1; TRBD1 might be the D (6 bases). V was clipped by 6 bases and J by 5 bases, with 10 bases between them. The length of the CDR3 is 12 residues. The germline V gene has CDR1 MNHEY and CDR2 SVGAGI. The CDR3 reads CASRSGDTEAFF. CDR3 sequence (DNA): TGTGCCAGCAGATCAGGGGATACTGAAGCTTTCTTT.

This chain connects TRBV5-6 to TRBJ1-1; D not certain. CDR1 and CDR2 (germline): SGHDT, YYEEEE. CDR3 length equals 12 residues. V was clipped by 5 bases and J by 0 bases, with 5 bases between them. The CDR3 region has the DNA TGTGCCAGCAGACGCTTGAACACTGAAGCTTTCTTT. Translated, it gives CASRRLNTEAFF.

The CDR3 DNA reads TGTGCCAGCAGTTTATTACAGGTAGCAGATACGCAGTATTTT. This translates into CASSLLQVADTQYF. This sequence joins TRBV27 and TRBJ2-3; D perhaps matches TRBD1 (5 bases). V was cut by 1 base and J by 4 bases, with 9 bases left in between. The CDR3 spans 14 residues. Germline V gene sequence: CDR1 MNHEY, CDR2 SMNVEV (reference sequence).

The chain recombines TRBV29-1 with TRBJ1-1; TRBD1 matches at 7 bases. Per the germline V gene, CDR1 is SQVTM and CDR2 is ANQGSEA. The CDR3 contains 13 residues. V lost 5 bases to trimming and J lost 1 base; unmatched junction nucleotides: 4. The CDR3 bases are TGCAGCGTTCGATCAGGGGGGAACACTGAAGCTTTCTTT. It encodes CSVRSGGNTEAFF.

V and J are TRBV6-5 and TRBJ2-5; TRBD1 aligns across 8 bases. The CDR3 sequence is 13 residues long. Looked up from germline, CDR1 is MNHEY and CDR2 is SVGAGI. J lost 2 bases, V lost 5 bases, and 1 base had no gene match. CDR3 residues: CASSRQGQETQYF. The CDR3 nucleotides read TGTGCCAGCAGTCGACAGGGGCAAGAGACCCAGTACTTC.

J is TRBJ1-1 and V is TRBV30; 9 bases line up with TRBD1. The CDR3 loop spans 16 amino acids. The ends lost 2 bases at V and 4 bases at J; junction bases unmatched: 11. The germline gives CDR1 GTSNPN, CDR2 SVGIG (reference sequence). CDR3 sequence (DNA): TGTGCCTGGAGTACCTGGGACAGGGTTGCTGGCACTGAAGCTTTCTTT. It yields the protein CAWSTWDRVAGTEAFF. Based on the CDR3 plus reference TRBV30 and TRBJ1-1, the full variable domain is SQTIHQWPATLVQPVGSPLSLECTVEGTSNPNLYWYRQAAGRGLQLLFYSVGIGQISSEVPQNLSASRPQDRQFILSSKKLLLSDSGFYLCAWSTWDRVAGTEAFFGQGTRLTVV.

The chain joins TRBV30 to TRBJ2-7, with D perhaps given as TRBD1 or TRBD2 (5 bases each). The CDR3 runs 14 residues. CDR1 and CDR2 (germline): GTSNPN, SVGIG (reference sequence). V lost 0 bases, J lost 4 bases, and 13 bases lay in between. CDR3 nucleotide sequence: TGTGCCTGGAGTGTTCTTCAGGGCGGGTACGAGCAGTACTTC. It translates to CAWSVLQGGYEQYF.

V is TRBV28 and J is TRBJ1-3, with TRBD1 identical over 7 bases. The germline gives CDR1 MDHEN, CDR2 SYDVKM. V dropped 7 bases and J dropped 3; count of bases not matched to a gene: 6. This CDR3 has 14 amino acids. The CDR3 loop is CASIGTDLGNTIYF. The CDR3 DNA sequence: TGTGCCAGCATAGGGACAGACCTTGGAAACACCATATATTTT.

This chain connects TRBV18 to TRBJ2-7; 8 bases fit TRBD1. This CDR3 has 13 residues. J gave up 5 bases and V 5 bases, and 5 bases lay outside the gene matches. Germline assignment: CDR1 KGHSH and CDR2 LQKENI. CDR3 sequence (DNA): TGTGCCAGCTCAGCGACAGGGGCCAACGAGCAGTACTTC. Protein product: CASSATGANEQYF.

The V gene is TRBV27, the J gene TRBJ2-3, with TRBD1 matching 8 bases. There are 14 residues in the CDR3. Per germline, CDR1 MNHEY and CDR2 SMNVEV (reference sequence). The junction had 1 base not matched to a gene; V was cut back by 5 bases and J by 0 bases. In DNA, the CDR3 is TGTGCCAGCAGTGGGGACAGGAGCACAGATACGCAGTATTTT. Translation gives CASSGDRSTDTQYF.

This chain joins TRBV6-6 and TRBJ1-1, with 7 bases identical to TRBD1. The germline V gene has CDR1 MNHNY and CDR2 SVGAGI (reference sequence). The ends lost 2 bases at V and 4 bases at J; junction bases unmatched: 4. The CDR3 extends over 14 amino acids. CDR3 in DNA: TGTGCCAGCAGTTACCCTGGACAGGCCACTGAAGCTTTCTTT. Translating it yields CASSYPGQATEAFF.

Here the CDR3 reads CSVEGGGNYEQYF. As DNA, the CDR3 is TGCAGCGTTGAAGGGGGAGGGAATTACGAGCAGTACTTC. The chain uses TRBV29-1 and TRBJ2-7, with TRBD2 matching over 7 bases. The V gene end was trimmed by 1 base and the J gene end by 4 bases; junction bases not matched to a gene: 4. The germline V gene encodes CDR1 SQVTM and CDR2 ANQGSEA. The CDR3 loop spans 13 amino acids.

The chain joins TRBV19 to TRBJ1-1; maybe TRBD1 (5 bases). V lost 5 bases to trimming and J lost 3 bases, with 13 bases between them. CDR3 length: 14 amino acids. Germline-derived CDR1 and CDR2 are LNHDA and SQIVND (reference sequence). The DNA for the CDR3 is TGTGCCAGTAGTGCACCTCGAGGGGACACTGAAGCTTTCTTT. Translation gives CASSAPRGDTEAFF.

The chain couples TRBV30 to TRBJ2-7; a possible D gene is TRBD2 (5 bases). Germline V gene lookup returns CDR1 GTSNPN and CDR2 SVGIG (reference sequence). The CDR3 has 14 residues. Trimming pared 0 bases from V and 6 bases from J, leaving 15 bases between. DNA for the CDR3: TGTGCCTGGAGTGTACGTGGAGGTTTCGGCGAGCAGTACTTC. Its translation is CAWSVRGGFGEQYF.

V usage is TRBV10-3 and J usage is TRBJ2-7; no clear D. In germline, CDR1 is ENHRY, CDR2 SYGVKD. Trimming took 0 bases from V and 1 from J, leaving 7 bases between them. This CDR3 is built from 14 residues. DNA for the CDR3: TGTGCCATCAGTGAGTCGAGCAGTTCCTACGAGCAGTACTTC. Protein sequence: CAISESSSSYEQYF.

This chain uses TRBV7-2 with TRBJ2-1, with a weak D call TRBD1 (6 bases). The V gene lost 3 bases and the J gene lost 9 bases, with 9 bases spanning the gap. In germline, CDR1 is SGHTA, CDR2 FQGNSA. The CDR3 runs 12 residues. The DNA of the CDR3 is TGTGCCAGCAGCTTTCCAGGGGTTGAGCAGTTCTTC. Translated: CASSFPGVEQFF.

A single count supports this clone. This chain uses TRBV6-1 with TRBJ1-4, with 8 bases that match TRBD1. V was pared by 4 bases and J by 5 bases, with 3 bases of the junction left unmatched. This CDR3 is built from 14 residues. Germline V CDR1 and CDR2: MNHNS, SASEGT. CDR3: CASSVGQGNEKLFF. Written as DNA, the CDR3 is TGTGCCAGCAGTGTAGGACAGGGCAATGAAAAACTGTTTTTT.

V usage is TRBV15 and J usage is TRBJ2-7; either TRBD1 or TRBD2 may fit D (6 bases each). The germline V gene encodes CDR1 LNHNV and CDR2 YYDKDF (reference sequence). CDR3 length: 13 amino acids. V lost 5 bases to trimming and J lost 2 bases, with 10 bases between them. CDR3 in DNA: TGTGCCACCAGCCCAGGGGAGGCCTACGAGCAGTACTTC. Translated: CATSPGEAYEQYF. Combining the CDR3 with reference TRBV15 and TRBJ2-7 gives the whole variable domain DAMVIQNPRYQVTQFGKPVTLSCSQTLNHNVMYWYQQKSSQAPKLLFHYYDKDFNNEADTPDNFQSRRPNTSFCFLDIRSPGLGDTAMYLCATSPGEAYEQYFGPGTRLTVT.

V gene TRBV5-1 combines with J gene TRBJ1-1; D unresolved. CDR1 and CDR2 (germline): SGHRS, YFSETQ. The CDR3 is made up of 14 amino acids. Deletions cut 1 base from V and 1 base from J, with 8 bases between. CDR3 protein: CASSLTGKNTEAFF. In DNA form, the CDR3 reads TGCGCCAGCAGCTTGACGGGAAAGAACACTGAAGCTTTCTTT.

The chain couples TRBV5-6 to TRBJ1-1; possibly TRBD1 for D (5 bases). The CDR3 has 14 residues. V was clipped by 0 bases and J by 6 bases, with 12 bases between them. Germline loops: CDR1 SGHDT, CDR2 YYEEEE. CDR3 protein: CASSLGGGAAEAFF. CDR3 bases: TGTGCCAGCAGCTTGGGGGGTGGGGCAGCTGAAGCTTTCTTT. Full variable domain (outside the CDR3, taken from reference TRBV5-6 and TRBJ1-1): DAGVTQSPTHLIKTRGQQVTLRCSPKSGHDTVSWYQQALGQGPQFIFQYYEEEERQRGNFPDRFSGHQFPNYSSELNVNALLLGDSALYLCASSLGGGAAEAFFGQGTRLTVV.

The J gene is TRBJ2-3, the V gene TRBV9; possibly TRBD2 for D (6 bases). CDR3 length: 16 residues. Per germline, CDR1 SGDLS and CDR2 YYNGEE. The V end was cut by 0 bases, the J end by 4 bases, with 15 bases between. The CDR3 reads CASSVVSTSRADTQYF. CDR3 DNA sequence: TGTGCCAGCAGCGTAGTCTCGACTAGTCGCGCAGATACGCAGTATTTT.

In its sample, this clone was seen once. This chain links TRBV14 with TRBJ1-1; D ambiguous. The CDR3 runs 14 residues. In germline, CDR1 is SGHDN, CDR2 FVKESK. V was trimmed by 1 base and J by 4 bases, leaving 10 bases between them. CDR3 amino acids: CASSQVRLATEAFF. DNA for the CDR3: TGTGCCAGCAGCCAAGTCCGACTGGCCACTGAAGCTTTCTTT.

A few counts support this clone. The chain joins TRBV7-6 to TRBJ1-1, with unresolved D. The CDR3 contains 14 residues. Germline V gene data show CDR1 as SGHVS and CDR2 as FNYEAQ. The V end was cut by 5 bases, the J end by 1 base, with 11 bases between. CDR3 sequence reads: CASSLSGPNTEAFF. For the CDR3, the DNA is TGTGCCAGCAGCCTATCCGGGCCGAACACTGAAGCTTTCTTT.

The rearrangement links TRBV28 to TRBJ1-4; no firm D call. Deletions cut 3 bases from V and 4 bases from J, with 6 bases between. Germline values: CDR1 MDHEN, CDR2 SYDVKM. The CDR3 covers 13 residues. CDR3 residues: CASSLFYNEKLFF. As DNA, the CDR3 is TGTGCCAGCAGTTTGTTCTATAATGAAAAACTGTTTTTT.

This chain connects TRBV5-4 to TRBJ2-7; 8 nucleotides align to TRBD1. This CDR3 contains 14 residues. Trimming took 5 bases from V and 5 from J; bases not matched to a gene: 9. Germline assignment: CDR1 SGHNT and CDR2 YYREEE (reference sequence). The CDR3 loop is CASRRTTGVNEQYF. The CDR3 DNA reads TGTGCCAGCAGACGTACGACAGGGGTAAACGAGCAGTACTTC.

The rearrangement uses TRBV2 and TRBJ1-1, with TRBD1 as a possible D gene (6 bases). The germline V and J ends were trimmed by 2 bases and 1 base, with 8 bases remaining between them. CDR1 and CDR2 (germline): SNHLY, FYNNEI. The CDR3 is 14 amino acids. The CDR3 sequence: CASSETDRNTEAFF. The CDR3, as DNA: TGTGCCAGCAGTGAAACGGACAGGAACACTGAAGCTTTCTTT.